Each of the 19 T cell receptor beta chains below was sequenced from the same sample in a study of cytotoxic CD8 clonotypes in ibrutinib-treated CLL. Data came from immunoSEQ multiplex PCR; TCRdb stores just in-frame clones and leaves some out. Among 45,000 or so clones listed, more than 60% were seen once. The sample was PBMCs, taken after 12 months of ibrutinib treatment. These receptors were obtained from a human donor with chronic lymphocytic leukemia.

This rearrangement joins TRBV7-2 to TRBJ2-5, with D perhaps TRBD1 (5 bases). Deletions cut 6 bases from V and 2 bases from J, with 19 bases between. There are 16 residues in the CDR3. From germline, CDR1 is SGHTA and CDR2 FQGNSA. This CDR3 reads CASSAQGATLQETQYF. As DNA, the CDR3 is TGTGCCAGCAGTGCCCAAGGGGCCACTCTTCAAGAGACCCAGTACTTC.

This clone was seen a few times. The rearrangement joins TRBV6-1 to TRBJ2-7, with D hard to call. The CDR3 extends over 11 amino acids. V lost 7 bases and J 3 bases, leaving 7 bases between the germline ends. CDR1 is MNHNS and CDR2 is SASEGT in the germline V gene. The CDR3 region is CASKWSYEQYF. DNA of the CDR3: TGTGCCAGCAAGTGGAGCTACGAGCAGTACTTC.

The rearrangement links TRBV28 to TRBJ2-3, with 7 bases aligning to TRBD2. Germline CDR1 MDHEN, CDR2 SYDVKM. J gave up 2 bases and V 5 bases, and 4 bases lay outside the gene matches. This CDR3 is 14 amino acids long. CDR3 DNA sequence: TGTGCCAGCAGTCTAGCGGAGACCACAGATACGCAGTATTTT. Translating gives CASSLAETTDTQYF.

This chain connects TRBV10-1 to TRBJ2-7; TRBD1 is a possible D gene (6 bases). Germline V gene lookup returns CDR1 WNHNN and CDR2 SYGVQD (reference sequence). Between the trimmed V and J ends, which lost 3 bases and 5 bases, there was a span of 14 bases. CDR3 size: 14 residues. Written as DNA, the CDR3 is TGCGCCAGCAGTGACAGGGGCTTCGGAGACGAGCAGTACTTC. This translates into CASSDRGFGDEQYF.

The V gene is TRBV28, the J gene TRBJ2-1, with 14 bases lining up with TRBD2. The V gene end was trimmed by 3 bases and the J gene end by 6 bases; junction bases not matched to a gene: 1. The CDR3 has 15 amino acids. CDR1 MDHEN and CDR2 SYDVKM come from the germline V gene. In nucleotides, the CDR3 is TGTGCCAGCAGTTTGGGACTAGCGGGAGTCAATGAGCAGTTCTTC. This translates into CASSLGLAGVNEQFF.

V usage is TRBV27 and J usage is TRBJ1-2, with a tentative D call TRBD1 (6 bases). Germline V gives CDR1 MNHEY, CDR2 SMNVEV (reference sequence). CDR3 length: 15 residues. V was pared by 2 bases and J by 8 bases, with 18 bases between. The CDR3 bases are TGTGCCAGCAGTTTAGGATCACAGCCCGGGGGCGGCTACACCTTC. It codes for CASSLGSQPGGGYTF.

This chain uses TRBV2 with TRBJ2-7, with 10 positions matching TRBD1. Germline CDR1 reads SNHLY; CDR2 reads FYNNEI. This CDR3 contains 14 residues. The V gene end was trimmed by 6 bases and the J gene end by 6 bases; junction bases not matched to a gene: 8. CDR3 protein: CASSSGTGAGEQYF. CDR3 sequence (DNA): TGTGCCAGCAGCTCCGGGACAGGGGCAGGCGAGCAGTACTTC.

This clone was seen only a few times. The CDR3: CASSYRLGGTEAFF. DNA for the CDR3: TGTGCCAGCAGTTACCGACTGGGTGGCACTGAAGCTTTCTTT. The chain joins TRBV6-5 to TRBJ1-1; no clear D gene. This CDR3 spans 14 amino acids. Trimming cost V 2 bases and J 4 bases, with 11 bases left between them. CDR1 is MNHEY and CDR2 is SVGAGI in the germline V gene.

The V and J genes are TRBV6-5 and TRBJ2-1; no firm D call. Germline V gene sequence: CDR1 MNHEY, CDR2 SVGAGI. Trimming took off 4 bases at V and 1 base at J, with 14 bases between the two ends. The CDR3 is 16 residues long. The CDR3 is CASSSPRPRSYNEQFF. CDR3 DNA: TGTGCCAGCAGTTCCCCTCGGCCGAGATCCTACAATGAGCAGTTCTTC.

This chain joins TRBV7-2 and TRBJ2-1; 7 nucleotides agree with TRBD2. Germline CDR1 SGHTA, CDR2 FQGNSA. This CDR3 region has 15 residues. The ends lost 8 bases at V and 3 bases at J; junction bases unmatched: 10. CDR3 sequence: CASASSGSIYNEQFF. DNA of the CDR3: TGTGCCAGCGCGTCTAGCGGCTCGATCTACAATGAGCAGTTCTTC.

The chain links TRBV5-1 to TRBJ2-5; the D is unclear. The germline V gene encodes CDR1 SGHRS and CDR2 YFSETQ. This CDR3 has 14 residues. V was trimmed by 7 bases and J by 4 bases, leaving 17 bases between them. The CDR3 DNA follows: TGCGCCAGCTTCCCAGACCGTCCGGGAGAGACCCAGTACTTC. It is translated as CASFPDRPGETQYF. The full variable domain, with the rest looked up from reference TRBV5-1 and TRBJ2-5, is KAGVTQTPRYLIKTRGQQVTLSCSPISGHRSVSWYQQTPGQGLQFLFEYFSETQRNKGNFPGRFSGRQFSNSRSEMNVSTLELGDSALYLCASFPDRPGETQYFGPGTRLLVL.

The chain joins TRBV2 to TRBJ2-7, with TRBD2 matching over 11 bases. CDR1 is SNHLY, CDR2 FYNNEI, per germline. The CDR3 is 15 residues long. Losses at the gene ends were 2 bases for V and 5 bases for J; bases not matched to a gene: 5. The CDR3 DNA sequence: TGTGCCAGCAGTGAAACTAGCGGGAGTATTGACGAGCAGTACTTC. This codes for CASSETSGSIDEQYF.

The CDR3 DNA is TGTGCCAGTAGTAGGAGACTAGTGGCAAACACCGGGGAGCTGTTTTTT. This gives the protein CASSRRLVANTGELFF. The chain has TRBV19 and TRBJ2-2, with D perhaps matching TRBD2 (6 bases). V lost 4 bases and J 2 bases, leaving 14 bases between the germline ends. The CDR3 has 16 amino acids. Per the germline V gene, CDR1 is LNHDA and CDR2 is SQIVND (reference sequence).

V is TRBV7-2 and J is TRBJ2-6; D gene unclear. V lost 2 bases, J lost 4 bases, and 9 bases lay in between. CDR3 length: 15 amino acids. Germline values: CDR1 SGHTA, CDR2 FQGNSA. The CDR3, as DNA: TGTGCCAGCAGCTTAAGTCGGGCCGGGGCCAACGTCCTGACTTTC. It codes for CASSLSRAGANVLTF. Based on the CDR3 plus reference TRBV7-2 and TRBJ2-6, the full variable domain is GAGVSQSPSNKVTEKGKDVELRCDPISGHTALYWYRQSLGQGLEFLIYFQGNSAPDKSGLPSDRFSAERTGGSVSTLTIQRTQQEDSAVYLCASSLSRAGANVLTFGAGSRLTVL.

This clone has just a few counts. CDR3 residues: CASSVQGARGQPQHF. In DNA, the CDR3 is TGTGCCAGCAGCGTGCAGGGGGCTAGGGGTCAGCCCCAGCATTTT. The chain couples TRBV7-8 to TRBJ1-5; 8 bases are shared with TRBD1. The V and J ends lost 5 bases and 6 bases, in that order; junction bases with no gene match: 9. Germline lookup yields CDR1 SGHVS and CDR2 FQNEAQ. This CDR3 contains 15 residues. The full variable domain, with the rest looked up from reference TRBV7-8 and TRBJ1-5, is GAGVSQSPRYKVAKRGQDVALRCDPISGHVSLFWYQQALGQGPEFLTYFQNEAQLDKSGLPSDRFFAERPEGSVSTLKIQRTQQEDSAVYLCASSVQGARGQPQHFGDGTRLSIL.

The J gene is TRBJ2-1, the V gene TRBV11-3; 14 positions match TRBD2. Germline V gene data show CDR1 as SGHNT and CDR2 as YENEEA. The CDR3 spans 17 residues. V lost 1 base and J lost 7; bases outside the gene matches: 6. The CDR3 reads CASSLVDGTSGSNEQFF. The CDR3, as DNA: TGTGCCAGCAGCTTAGTGGACGGGACTAGCGGGAGTAATGAGCAGTTCTTC.

This clone was picked up one time. This chain joins TRBV9 and TRBJ2-1, with TRBD2 matching over 7 bases. From germline, CDR1 is SGDLS and CDR2 YYNGEE. The CDR3 runs 15 residues. Unmatched junction bases numbered 7, after V lost 1 base and J lost 6 bases. The CDR3: CASSVNLGGINEQFF. CDR3 DNA sequence: TGTGCCAGCAGCGTAAATTTGGGAGGGATCAATGAGCAGTTCTTC.

The chain is built from TRBV13 and TRBJ2-7, with TRBD1 identical over 7 bases. Germline CDR1 and CDR2: PRHDT and FYEKMQ (reference sequence). This CDR3 contains 13 residues. Trimming took 2 bases from V and 2 from J; bases not matched to a gene: 0. The CDR3 loop reads CASSLQGAYEQYF. The CDR3 DNA sequence: TGTGCCAGCAGCTTACAGGGGGCCTACGAGCAGTACTTC.

This rearrangement joins TRBV5-1 to TRBJ2-7; TRBD2 matches at 14 bases. Germline CDR1 is SGHRS and CDR2 is YFSETQ. J lost 2 bases, V lost 3 bases, and 1 base had no gene match. The CDR3 sequence is 15 residues long. The CDR3 reads CASSSGLAGAYEQYF. CDR3 in DNA: TGCGCCAGCAGCTCGGGACTAGCGGGGGCCTACGAGCAGTACTTC. Looking up the rest from reference TRBV5-1 and TRBJ2-7 gives the full variable domain: KAGVTQTPRYLIKTRGQQVTLSCSPISGHRSVSWYQQTPGQGLQFLFEYFSETQRNKGNFPGRFSGRQFSNSRSEMNVSTLELGDSALYLCASSSGLAGAYEQYFGPGTRLTVT.